This TCR beta chain is from a study of response to subunit inactivated influenza vaccine (dated by TCRdb to 2016 to 2018). For the wider study: Deep quantitative profiling of the T cell receptor repertoire was used in the study to follow responses to a trivalent subunit inactivated influenza vaccine. General study outcomes and caveats: It was suggested by the authors that each seasonal influenza vaccination may recruit only a limited number of new T cells.

This clonotype was observed many times. The clone's antigen remains unknown. No much larger clonotype is one base removed from it; base qualities were not supplied. The CDR3, cysteine through phenylalanine, is 13 amino acids long. Only the CDR3 DNA is retained, 39 bases long and in frame from the first base. Looking up the germline V gene yields CDR1 MGHRA and CDR2 YSYEKL. V drops 1 base and J drops 15 bases, leaving 16 bases in between. Library creation used RT-PCR. Sequencing used an Illumina HiSeq 2500. TCRdb handled the public reads itself, with Q25 trimming in fastp and clone calling in MiXCR, and kept productive beta chains. Here each entry gathers all rows of one CDR3 protein and keeps the most common genes and DNA. This sample is represented by around 580,000 distinct CDR3 sequences; around 15% of them were singletons. Around 10% of the sample is taken by the ten largest.

This sample comprised PBMCs from blood, obtained 11 to 12 days after vaccination. The sequence links TRBV4-1 to TRBJ2-1; the D gene is perhaps TRBD1, on 6 matching bases. The TCR was taken from a man aged 50 to 59 who received an inactivated influenza vaccine. Donor details come from another sample of the same person, matched by shared clones. The DNA reads TGCGCCAGCAGCCAAGTCCCGGGACAAAAAAGGTTCTTC. This is translated as CASSQVPGQKRFF.